This TCR beta chain was captured in a study of T-cell reconstitution after alpha-beta-depleted transplantation in children. Germline V gene lookup returns CDR1 MNHEY and CDR2 SVGEGT. V lost 5 bases, J lost 10 bases, and 12 bases lay in between. This CDR3 is built from 12 residues. Preparation of the TCRbeta library involved a method that used unique molecular identifiers. MiXCR, applied by TCRdb to the PCR reads, yields one record per CDR3 protein. The sample has about 500,000 distinct CDR3 sequences, 30% to 35% seen once. The sequenced sample was PBMCs from the stem cell graft donor, obtained from the stem cell graft. This chain connects TRBV6-2 or TRBV6-3 to TRBJ2-1; D gene ambiguous. The TCR originated in a human donor who donated a stem cell graft to a child with aplastic anemia. The CDR3 sequence: CASSPIVSEQFF. In DNA form, the CDR3 reads TGTGCCAGCAGTCCGATCGTGAGCGAGCAGTTCTTC.